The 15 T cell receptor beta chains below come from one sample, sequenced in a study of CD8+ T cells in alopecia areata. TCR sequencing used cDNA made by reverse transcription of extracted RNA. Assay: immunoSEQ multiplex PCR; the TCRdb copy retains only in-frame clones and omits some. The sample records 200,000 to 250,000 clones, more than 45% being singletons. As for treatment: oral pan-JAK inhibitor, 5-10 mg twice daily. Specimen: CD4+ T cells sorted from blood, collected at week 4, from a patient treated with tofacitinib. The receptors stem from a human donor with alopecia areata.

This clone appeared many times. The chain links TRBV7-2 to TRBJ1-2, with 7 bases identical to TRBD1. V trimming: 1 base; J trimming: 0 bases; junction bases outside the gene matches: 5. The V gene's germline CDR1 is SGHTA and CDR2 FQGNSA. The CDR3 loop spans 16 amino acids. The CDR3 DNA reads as TGTGCCAGCAGCTTAGTCCCAGGGGGATCTAACTATGGCTACACCTTC. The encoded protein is CASSLVPGGSNYGYTF.

The CDR3 DNA is TGCAGCGTTGTTAGGCAAACTAACTATGGCTACACCTTC. It encodes CSVVRQTNYGYTF. The rearrangement links TRBV29-1 to TRBJ1-2; unclear D gene. The CDR3 consists of 13 residues. CDR1 and CDR2 from the germline V gene are SQVTM and ANQGSEA. V shed 4 bases and J shed 0 bases, with 9 bases lying between them.

CDR3: CASSELGDTQYF. Written as DNA, the CDR3 is TGTGCCAGCAGTGAACTAGGGGATACGCAGTATTTT. This chain uses TRBV6-5 with TRBJ2-3, with a possible D match to TRBD2 (5 bases). V was pared by 5 bases and J by 6 bases, with 9 bases between. The CDR3 is 12 residues long. From germline, CDR1 is MNHEY and CDR2 SVGAGI.

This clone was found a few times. The CDR3 is CSVEGDSGANVLTF. The CDR3 region has the DNA TGCAGCGTTGAAGGCGACTCTGGGGCCAACGTCCTGACTTTC. V usage is TRBV29-1 and J usage is TRBJ2-6; D is undetermined. This CDR3 is built from 14 residues. Germline V gene sequence: CDR1 SQVTM, CDR2 ANQGSEA. The ends were cut back, 1 base at V and 0 bases at J, with 4 bases in the middle.

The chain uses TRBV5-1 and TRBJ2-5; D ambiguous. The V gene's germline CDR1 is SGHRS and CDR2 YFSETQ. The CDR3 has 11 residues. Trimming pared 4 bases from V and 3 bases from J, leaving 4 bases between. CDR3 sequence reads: CASSGEETQYF. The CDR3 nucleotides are TGCGCCAGCAGCGGTGAAGAGACCCAGTACTTC.

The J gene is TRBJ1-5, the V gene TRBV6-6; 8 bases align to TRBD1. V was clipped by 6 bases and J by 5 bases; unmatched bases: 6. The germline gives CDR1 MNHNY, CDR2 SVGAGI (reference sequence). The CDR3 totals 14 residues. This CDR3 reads CASRVGQGHQPQHF. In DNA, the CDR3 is TGTGCCAGCAGGGTAGGACAGGGCCATCAGCCCCAGCATTTT.

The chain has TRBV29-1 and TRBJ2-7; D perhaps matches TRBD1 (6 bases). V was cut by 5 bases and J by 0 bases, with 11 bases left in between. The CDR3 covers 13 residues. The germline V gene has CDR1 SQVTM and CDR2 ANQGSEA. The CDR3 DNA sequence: TGCAGCGTTCTCAACAGGGCCTCCTACGAGCAGTACTTC. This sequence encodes CSVLNRASYEQYF.

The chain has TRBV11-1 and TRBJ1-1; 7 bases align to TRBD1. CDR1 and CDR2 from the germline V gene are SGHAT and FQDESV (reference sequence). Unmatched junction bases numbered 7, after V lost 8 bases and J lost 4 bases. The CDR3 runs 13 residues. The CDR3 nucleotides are TGTGCCAGCTATTCAGGGGGGGGCACTGAAGCTTTCTTT. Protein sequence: CASYSGGGTEAFF.

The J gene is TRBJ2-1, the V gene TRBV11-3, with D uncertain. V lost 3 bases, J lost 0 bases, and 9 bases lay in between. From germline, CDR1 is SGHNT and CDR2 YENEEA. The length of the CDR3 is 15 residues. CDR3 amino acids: CASSFWGSSYNEQFF. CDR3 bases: TGTGCCAGCAGCTTCTGGGGAAGCTCCTACAATGAGCAGTTCTTC.

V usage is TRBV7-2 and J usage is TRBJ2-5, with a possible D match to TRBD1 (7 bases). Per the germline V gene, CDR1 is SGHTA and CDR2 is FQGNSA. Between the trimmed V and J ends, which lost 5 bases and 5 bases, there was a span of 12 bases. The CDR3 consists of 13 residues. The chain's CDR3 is CASSQGGVETQYF. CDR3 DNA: TGTGCCAGCAGCCAGGGGGGCGTGGAGACCCAGTACTTC.

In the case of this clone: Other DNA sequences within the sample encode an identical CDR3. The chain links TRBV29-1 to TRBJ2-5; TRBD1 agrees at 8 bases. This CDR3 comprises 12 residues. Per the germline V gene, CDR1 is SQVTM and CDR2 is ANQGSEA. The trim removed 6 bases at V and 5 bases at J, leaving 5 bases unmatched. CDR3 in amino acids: CSVGQGPETQYF. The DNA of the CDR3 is TGCAGCGTAGGACAGGGTCCGGAGACCCAGTACTTC. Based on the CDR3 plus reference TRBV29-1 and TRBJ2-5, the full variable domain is SAVISQKPSRDICQRGTSLTIQCQVDSQVTMMFWYRQQPGQSLTLIATANQGSEATYESGFVIDKFPISRPNLTFSTLTVSNMSPEDSSIYLCSVGQGPETQYFGPGTRLLVL.

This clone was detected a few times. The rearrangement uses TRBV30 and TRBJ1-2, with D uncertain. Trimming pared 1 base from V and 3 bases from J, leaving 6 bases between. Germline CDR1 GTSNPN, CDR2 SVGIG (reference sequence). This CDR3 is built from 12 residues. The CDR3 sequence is CAWSGDYYGYTF. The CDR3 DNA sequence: TGTGCCTGGAGTGGGGATTACTATGGCTACACCTTC.

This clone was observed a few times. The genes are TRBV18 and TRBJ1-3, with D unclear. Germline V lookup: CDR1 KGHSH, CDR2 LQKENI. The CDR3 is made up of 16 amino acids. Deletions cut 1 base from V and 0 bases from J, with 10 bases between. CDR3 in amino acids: CASSPRPPSSGNTIYF. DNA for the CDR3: TGTGCCAGCTCACCACGACCACCAAGCTCTGGAAACACCATATATTTT.

CDR3 nucleotides: TGCGCCAGCAGCCAAGATGTCCCTCCTAGCGACATTCAGTACTTC. Its protein product is CASSQDVPPSDIQYF. The chain combines TRBV4-3 with TRBJ2-4, with a tentative D call TRBD2 (6 bases). CDR3 size: 15 residues. Between the trimmed V and J ends, which lost 0 bases and 8 bases, there was a span of 14 bases. Germline V gene sequence: CDR1 LGHNA, CDR2 YSLEER.

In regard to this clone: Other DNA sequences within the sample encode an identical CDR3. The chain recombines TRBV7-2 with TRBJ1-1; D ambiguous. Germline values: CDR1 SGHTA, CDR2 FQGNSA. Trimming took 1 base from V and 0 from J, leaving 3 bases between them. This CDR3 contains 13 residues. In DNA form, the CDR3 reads TGTGCCAGCAGCTTAGGAATGAACACTGAAGCTTTCTTT. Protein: CASSLGMNTEAFF.